A single T cell receptor beta chain is shown here with its context. Its target is not known. This sample stems from a study of vaccination effects on CD4 cells after COVID-19. Sequencing was performed with immunoSEQ multiplex PCR; in TCRdb, only in-frame clones are kept and a portion is missing. The sample lists 30,000 to 35,000 clones, roughly two thirds occurring once. ViraFEST assay sequencing came after antigen-specific CD4+ T cells were expanded with viral peptide pools. Between days 9 and 11 of culture, CD4+ T cells were separated out. The material was CD4+ T cells from PBMCs cultured with HCoV-229E spike peptides, obtained before COVID-19 vaccination. The receptor was isolated from a human donor who received a COVID-19 vaccine.

CDR3: CASSLPGYEQFF. DNA of the CDR3: TGTGCCAGCAGTTTACCAGGGTATGAGCAGTTCTTC. The rearrangement uses TRBV28 and TRBJ2-1, with D perhaps TRBD1 (5 bases). Trimming took 2 bases from V and 8 from J, leaving 7 bases between them. There are 12 residues in the CDR3. The germline CDR1 and CDR2 sequences are MDHEN and SYDVKM.